The source of this T cell receptor beta chain is a study of T cell responses to AZD1222 COVID-19 vaccine. About the study: Pooling covered second doses at about 4 or about 12 weeks.

CDR1 KGHSH and CDR2 LQKENI come from the germline V gene. This CDR3 has 15 amino acids. With 2 bases removed from V and 5 bases from J, the gap between germline ends came to 13 bases. Sequencing was performed with immunoSEQ multiplex PCR; in TCRdb, only in-frame clones are kept and a portion is missing. The data contain nearly 95,000 clones, about 90% of them singletons. This TCR came from an adult in good health. The material was peripheral blood, obtained on day 0 of AZD1222 vaccination. The rearrangement uses TRBV18 and TRBJ1-5; no definite D call. CDR3 nucleotides: TGTGCCAGCTCACCAAATCAACAGACCGATCAGCCCCAGCATTTT. Its protein is CASSPNQQTDQPQHF.